One T cell receptor beta chain is described in this entry. As yet, its antigen is unknown. Trimming took 4 bases from V and 4 from J, leaving 16 bases between them. CDR3 size: 15 residues. Germline CDR1 reads SGHVS; CDR2 reads FNYEAQ. The entry originates in a study of cytomegalovirus exposure and HLA in healthy donors. Study context: Early released data comprised 80 million or so unique TCRs from HLA-typed donors. Study observations and caveats: Most observed TCR sequences were rare, whereas some public TCRs were detected in many donors. Sequencing depth across donors, presence/absence analyses assumed, was roughly uniform. HLA alleles were associated with around 17,000 TCR beta sequences in a later analysis at 0.05 false discovery rate.

The PCR was carried out with 60 Vbeta primers and 13 Jbeta primers. Sequenced by immunoSEQ multiplex PCR; TCRdb stores in-frame clones only, minus some. This sample has around 220,000 clones, with 60% to 80% found just once. This rearrangement joins TRBV7-6 to TRBJ2-5, with D possibly being TRBD1 (5 bases). The TCR originated in a woman in her thirties in good health and CMV-seronegative. The sample was PBMCs. The CDR3: CASSSTRQLRETQYF. The CDR3 bases are TGTGCCAGCAGCTCGACAAGACAGTTACGAGAGACCCAGTACTTC.